Each of the 20 T cell receptor beta chains below was sequenced from the same sample in a study of T-cell reconstitution after alpha-beta-depleted transplantation in children. It was with unique molecular identifiers that the TCRbeta library was prepared. TCRdb reprocessed the PCR reads via MiXCR and lists one record per CDR3 protein. In the table there are fewer than 550,000 distinct CDR3 sequences, roughly 10% of which are singletons. The material sequenced was PBMCs, taken before TCRalphabeta/CD19-depleted stem cell transplant. These TCRs come from a child younger than 10 with inherited bone marrow failure, due to receive a stem cell transplant.

As for this clonotype: This clone may be a read error of a much larger clone one base away. V and J are TRBV7-9 and TRBJ1-1; the D gene is possibly TRBD1 (5 bases). Germline-derived CDR1 and CDR2 are SEHNR and FQNEAQ (reference sequence). Trimming took off 5 bases at V and 10 bases at J, with 17 bases between the two ends. This CDR3 has 13 amino acids. In DNA, the CDR3 is TGTGCCAGCAGCGTGACAGAGGGTCTTCCAGCTTTCTTT. Translation: CASSVTEGLPAFF. The complete variable domain, with remaining parts taken from reference TRBV7-9 and TRBJ1-1, reads DTGVSQNPRHKITKRGQNVTFRCDPISEHNRLYWYRQTLGQGPEFLTYFQNEAQLEKSRLLSDRFSAERPKGSFSTLEIQRTEQGDSAMYLCASSVTEGLPAFFGQGTRLTVV.

In its sample, this clonotype was seen many times. The chain uses TRBV7-2 and TRBJ2-2, with 7 bases aligning to TRBD2. CDR1 is SGHTA and CDR2 is FQGNSA in the germline V gene. The CDR3 spans 16 residues. V shed 5 bases and J 1 base; nucleotides not matched to a gene: 7. The CDR3 bases are TGTGCCAGCAGCCCATTCATAGCGGGGAACACCGGGGAGCTGTTTTTT. It translates to CASSPFIAGNTGELFF.

The chain carries TRBV6-5 and TRBJ2-1; the D gene is possibly TRBD1 (5 bases). The germline CDR1 and CDR2 sequences are MNHEY and SVGAGI. The ends were cut back, 4 bases at V and 7 bases at J, with 14 bases in the middle. This CDR3 contains 14 residues. The CDR3 here is CASSWSGQLNEQFF. The CDR3, as DNA: TGTGCCAGCAGTTGGTCAGGGCAGTTGAATGAGCAGTTCTTC.

This clonotype was recorded at least ten times. The chain has TRBV20-1 and TRBJ2-1, with 10 nucleotides matching TRBD2. V shed 1 base and J 5 bases; nucleotides not matched to a gene: 5. The CDR3 runs 15 residues. CDR1 DFQATT and CDR2 SNEGSKA come from the germline V gene (reference sequence). The CDR3 nucleotides read TGCAGTGCTAGAGCCCTAGCGGGGGCACACAATGAGCAGTTCTTC. This encodes CSARALAGAHNEQFF.

This clonotype was counted ten times or more. J is TRBJ2-1 and V is TRBV20-1; D is ambiguous. The germline V gene encodes CDR1 DFQATT and CDR2 SNEGSKA (reference sequence). The CDR3 has 13 residues. V was shortened by 4 bases and J by 2 bases, with 9 bases between the two germline ends. For the CDR3, the DNA is TGCAGTGCTAAGGTTCTAGCCTACAATGAGCAGTTCTTC. Protein product: CSAKVLAYNEQFF.

This clonotype occurred many times. The V call is TRBV15, the J call TRBJ2-7; D uncertain. This CDR3 contains 16 residues. Germline CDR1 reads LNHNV; CDR2 reads YYDKDF (reference sequence). V was clipped by 2 bases and J by 5 bases, with 19 bases between them. This CDR3 is CATSRLLDQAVDEQYF. The CDR3 bases are TGTGCCACCAGCAGATTACTCGACCAGGCGGTGGACGAGCAGTACTTC.

This clonotype was seen repeatedly, ten times or more. The CDR3 sequence: CASASISYEQYF. CDR3 coding DNA: TGTGCCAGCGCCTCGATCTCCTACGAGCAGTACTTC. The chain recombines TRBV7-9 with TRBJ2-7; no firm D call. V was cut by 8 bases and J by 0 bases, with 8 bases left in between. This CDR3 is built from 12 residues. Germline loops: CDR1 SEHNR, CDR2 FQNEAQ (reference sequence).

This clonotype appeared many times. The chain joins TRBV28 to TRBJ1-4; maybe TRBD1 (5 bases). The CDR3 covers 14 residues. Per germline, CDR1 MDHEN and CDR2 SYDVKM. V was shortened by 5 bases and J by 3 bases, with 10 bases between the two germline ends. The chain's CDR3 is CASSKGPSNEKLFF. The CDR3 DNA is TGTGCCAGCAGTAAGGGGCCGTCTAATGAAAAACTGTTTTTT.

There are many counts of this clonotype. The chain links TRBV14 to TRBJ2-1; no clear D gene. The CDR3 has 14 residues. Germline-derived CDR1 and CDR2 are SGHDN and FVKESK. The V end was cut by 1 base, the J end by 12 bases, with 16 bases between. CDR3: CASSQVGFFVGQFF. The DNA of the CDR3 is TGTGCCAGCAGCCAAGTCGGATTTTTTGTAGGGCAGTTCTTC.

Points on this clonotype: A much bigger clone sits one base away, suggesting this may be a read error. This chain links TRBV5-1 with TRBJ2-7; a possible D gene is TRBD2 (5 bases). Between the trimmed V and J ends, which lost 0 bases and 6 bases, there was a span of 16 bases. Germline V CDR1 and CDR2: SGHRS, YFSETQ. This CDR3 contains 15 residues. The CDR3 reads CASSLEVGAAGEQYF. In nucleotides, the CDR3 is TGCGCCAGCAGCTTGGAAGTAGGAGCGGCAGGCGAGCAGTACTTC.

Ten or more counts support this clonotype. The chain has TRBV3-1 and TRBJ2-2; D perhaps matches TRBD2 (5 bases). This CDR3 comprises 20 residues. With 0 bases removed from V and 0 bases from J, the gap between germline ends came to 20 bases. Germline V gene data show CDR1 as LGHDT and CDR2 as YNNKEL (reference sequence). The CDR3: CASSQDLGVRSGANTGELFF. CDR3 sequence (DNA): TGTGCCAGCAGCCAAGATCTTGGGGTCCGCAGCGGCGCGAACACCGGGGAGCTGTTTTTT. The complete variable domain, with remaining parts taken from reference TRBV3-1 and TRBJ2-2, reads DTAVSQTPKYLVTQMGNDKSIKCEQNLGHDTMYWYKQDSKKFLKIMFSYNNKELIINETVPNRFSPKSPDKAHLNLHINSLELGDSAVYFCASSQDLGVRSGANTGELFFGEGSRLTVL.

The sample holds many counts of this clonotype. V is TRBV18 and J is TRBJ2-3; D might be TRBD2 (6 bases). Deletions cut 3 bases from V and 2 bases from J, with 18 bases between. CDR1 is KGHSH and CDR2 is LQKENI in the germline V gene. This CDR3 is 17 amino acids long. The CDR3 region is CASSPRSRGGATDTQYF. Here the CDR3 DNA reads TGTGCCAGCTCACCCCGCTCTCGCGGAGGGGCCACAGATACGCAGTATTTT.

In this sample, this clonotype turned up many times. This chain uses TRBV6-5 with TRBJ1-2; tentatively, D is TRBD1 (6 bases). This CDR3 is 13 amino acids long. The V gene's germline CDR1 is MNHEY and CDR2 SVGAGI. The V gene lost 2 bases and the J gene lost 6 bases, with 10 bases spanning the gap. CDR3 region: CASSYNPGDGYTF. Here the CDR3 DNA reads TGTGCCAGCAGTTACAATCCAGGGGATGGCTACACCTTC.

This clonotype was counted ten times or more. V is TRBV28 and J is TRBJ2-1, with D possibly TRBD2 on 5 matching bases. Germline V gene lookup returns CDR1 MDHEN and CDR2 SYDVKM. The CDR3 is made up of 13 amino acids. The ends were cut back, 2 bases at V and 10 bases at J, with 12 bases in the middle. The CDR3 nucleotides read TGTGCCAGCAGTTTACTACTAGGGTACGAGCAGTTCTTC. It translates to CASSLLLGYEQFF.

This clonotype occurred many times. The chain has TRBV12-3 or TRBV12-4 and TRBJ2-7; 7 positions match TRBD1. Trimming removed 5 bases from V and 3 bases from J; junction bases left unmatched: 7. This CDR3 comprises 14 residues. CDR3 nucleotides: TGTGCCAGCAGTAACCGGGACAGCTTCTACGAGCAGTACTTC. This gives the protein CASSNRDSFYEQYF.

This clonotype was counted at least ten times. V and J are TRBV20-1 and TRBJ2-5; D ambiguous. The closer fit of TRBJ2-1 to the DNA end suggests the J call may be wrong. Per germline, CDR1 DFQATT and CDR2 SNEGSKA (reference sequence). The CDR3 runs to 13 residues. This CDR3 reads CSPSVRSQETQFF. The CDR3 DNA reads as TGCAGTCCTTCTGTCAGGTCCCAAGAGACCCAGTTCTTC.

This clonotype showed up many times. Sequence at one end of the junction differs from germline and may be a read error. The chain is built from TRBV2 and TRBJ2-5; TRBD2 is a possible D gene (6 bases). The CDR3 loop spans 16 amino acids. CDR1 is SNHLY and CDR2 is FYNNEI in the germline V gene. The CDR3 region is CASSQAPLAYQETQYF. The CDR3 coding sequence is TGTGCCAGCAGTCAAGCACCCCTAGCGTACCAAGAGACCCAGTACTTC. Drawing the rest from reference TRBV2 and TRBJ2-5, the complete variable domain is EPEVTQTPSHQVTQMGQEVILRCVPISNHLYFYWYRQILGQKVEFLVSFYNNEISEKSEIFDDQFSVERPDGSNFTLKIRSTKLEDSAMYFCASSQAPLAYQETQYFGPGTRLLVL.

This clonotype was counted only a few times. The chain links TRBV11-2 to TRBJ2-1, with 11 bases matching TRBD2. The CDR3 is 15 amino acids. From germline, CDR1 is SGHAT and CDR2 FQNNGV. V was pared by 3 bases and J by 6 bases, with 4 bases of the junction left unmatched. CDR3 DNA: TGTGCCAGCAGCTTCGGGACTAGCGGATTCAATGAGCAGTTCTTC. This encodes CASSFGTSGFNEQFF.

Ten or more counts support this clonotype. The chain joins TRBV7-2 to TRBJ2-5; D gene uncertain. V dropped 3 bases and J dropped 4 bases, with 9 bases sitting between them. Germline loops: CDR1 SGHTA, CDR2 FQGNSA. CDR3 length: 13 amino acids. The CDR3 nucleotides read TGTGCCAGCAGCTTGTCTCTCGGAGAGACCCAGTACTTC. Its protein is CASSLSLGETQYF.

Turning to this clonotype: Possible read error: a much larger clone is one base away. The CDR3 bases are TGCGCCAGCAGGCGGACAGGGGGTCCTAATGAAAAACTGTTTTTT. Encoded protein: CASRRTGGPNEKLFF. The chain carries TRBV5-1 and TRBJ1-4, with TRBD1 matching 10 bases. Germline CDR1 is SGHRS and CDR2 is YFSETQ. There are 15 residues in the CDR3. V lost 5 bases to trimming and J lost 3 bases; unmatched junction nucleotides: 4. Full variable domain (missing parts from reference TRBV5-1 and TRBJ1-4): KAGVTQTPRYLIKTRGQQVTLSCSPISGHRSVSWYQQTPGQGLQFLFEYFSETQRNKGNFPGRFSGRQFSNSRSEMNVSTLELGDSALYLCASRRTGGPNEKLFFGSGTQLSVL.